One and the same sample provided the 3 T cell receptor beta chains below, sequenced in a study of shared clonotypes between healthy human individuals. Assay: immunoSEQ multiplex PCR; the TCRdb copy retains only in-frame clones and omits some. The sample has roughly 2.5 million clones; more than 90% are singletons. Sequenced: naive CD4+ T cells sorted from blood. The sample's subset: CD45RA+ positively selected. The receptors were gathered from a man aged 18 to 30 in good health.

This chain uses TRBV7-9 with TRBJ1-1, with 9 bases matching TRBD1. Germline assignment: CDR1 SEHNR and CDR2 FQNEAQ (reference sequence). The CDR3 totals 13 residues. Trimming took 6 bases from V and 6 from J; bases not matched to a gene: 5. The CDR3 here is CASRKQGAAEAFF. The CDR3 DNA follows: TGTGCCAGCAGAAAACAGGGGGCGGCTGAAGCTTTCTTT.

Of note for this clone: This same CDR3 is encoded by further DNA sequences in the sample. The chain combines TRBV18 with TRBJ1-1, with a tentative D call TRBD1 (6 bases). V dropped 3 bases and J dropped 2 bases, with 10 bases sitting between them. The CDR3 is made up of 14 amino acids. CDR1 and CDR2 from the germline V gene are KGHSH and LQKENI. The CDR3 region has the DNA TGTGCCAGCTCACCCGACAGGCCTAACACTGAAGCTTTCTTT. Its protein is CASSPDRPNTEAFF.

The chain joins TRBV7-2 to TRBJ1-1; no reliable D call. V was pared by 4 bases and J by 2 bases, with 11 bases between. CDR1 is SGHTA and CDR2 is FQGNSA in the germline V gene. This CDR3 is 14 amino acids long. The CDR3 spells CASSSQPSNTEAFF. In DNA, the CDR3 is TGTGCCAGCAGCTCACAGCCGAGCAACACTGAAGCTTTCTTT.